The following is a T cell receptor (beta chain) sequence with its context. Described treatment: around 19 received Ad26.COV2.S at low or high dose, single or two shots; several received placebo; per-sample allocation not given. Repertoires come from day 63 after the first vaccine or placebo injection. This CDR3 comprises 16 residues. The data were produced by immunoSEQ multiplex PCR, yet TCRdb's version contains in-frame clones alone and is incomplete. This sample has 380,000 or so clones; 80% to 90% occur once, and the top ten carry around 7%. The data stem from a study of Ad26.COV2.S vaccination and SARS-CoV-2 variants.

V usage is TRBV1 and J usage is TRBJ2-7; the DNA was not compared with TRBD2, the D call given in the table. TRBV1 is a pseudogene. This TCR derives from a person between 18 and 65 years old who received the Ad26.COV2.S COVID-19 vaccine or a placebo. The sample consisted of peripheral blood, taken in a trial of Ad26.COV2.S vaccine versus placebo. CDR3 residues: CTSSQPGLAGVYEQYF. CDR3 nucleotide sequence: TGCACCAGCAGCCAGCCTGGACTAGCGGGAGTCTACGAGCAGTACTTC.